These 13 T cell receptor beta chains came from one sample sequenced in a study of blood T cell repertoires in COVID-19. Method: immunoSEQ multiplex PCR; TCRdb's copy keeps in-frame clones and lacks some. This sample carries about 180,000 clones, 83% of them seen once, and the ten largest clones take over 1.5%. Sequenced material: peripheral blood. These receptors all stem from a human donor in a cohort sampled during active COVID-19.

The J gene is TRBJ2-7, the V gene TRBV18; maybe TRBD2 (6 bases). V lost 6 bases, J lost 4 bases, and 19 bases lay in between. The CDR3 has 15 amino acids. Germline assignment: CDR1 KGHSH and CDR2 LQKENI. The CDR3 loop reads CASSGPREETYEQYF. In DNA, the CDR3 is TGTGCCAGCTCTGGCCCGAGGGAGGAGACTTACGAGCAGTACTTC.

V gene TRBV28 combines with J gene TRBJ2-7; D possibly corresponds to TRBD1 (6 bases). CDR1 and CDR2 (germline): MDHEN, SYDVKM. The CDR3 has 13 residues. Trimming removed 2 bases at V and 5 bases at J, with 10 bases between. The DNA of the CDR3 is TGTGCCAGCAGTTTAGAGAACAGGGACGAGCAGTACTTC. Translated, it gives CASSLENRDEQYF.

The chain joins TRBV25-1 to TRBJ2-1; the match to TRBD2 covers 8 bases. Germline CDR1 MGHDK, CDR2 SYGVNS. CDR3 length: 16 amino acids. V trimming: 7 bases; J trimming: 2 bases; junction bases outside the gene matches: 10. DNA of the CDR3: TGTGCCAGCACCCCTCCTCCGGGAGGGCCCTACAATGAGCAGTTCTTC. The encoded protein is CASTPPPGGPYNEQFF.

The V call is TRBV7-3, the J call TRBJ1-1; D is perhaps TRBD1 (5 bases). Germline CDR1 reads SGHTA; CDR2 reads FQGTGA. There are 16 residues in the CDR3. V lost 1 base, J lost 1 base, and 13 bases lay in between. CDR3 sequence reads: CASSLNSQGWNTEAFF. The CDR3 region has the DNA TGTGCCAGCAGCTTAAATAGCCAGGGATGGAACACTGAAGCTTTCTTT. Full variable domain (outside the CDR3, taken from reference TRBV7-3 and TRBJ1-1): GAGVSQTPSNKVTEKGKYVELRCDPISGHTALYWYRQSLGQGPEFLIYFQGTGAADDSGLPNDRFFAVRPEGSVSTLKIQRTERGDSAVYLCASSLNSQGWNTEAFFGQGTRLTVV.

The rearrangement uses TRBV4-1 and TRBJ2-1, with a weak D call TRBD2 (6 bases). The CDR3 totals 13 residues. Germline CDR1 MGHRA, CDR2 YSYEKL. V gave up 1 base and J gave up 8 bases, with 9 bases separating them. In nucleotides, the CDR3 is TGCGCCAGCAGCCAAGCGGGGACTGATGAGCAGTTCTTC. Protein product: CASSQAGTDEQFF.

The chain uses TRBV19 and TRBJ1-4, with D possibly TRBD1 on 5 matching bases. V lost 5 bases, J lost 0 bases, and 13 bases lay in between. CDR3 length equals 16 residues. Per germline, CDR1 LNHDA and CDR2 SQIVND (reference sequence). The CDR3 nucleotides read TGTGCCAGTAGTCCCCGACAGCAGTCAACTAATGAAAAACTGTTTTTT. Amino acids: CASSPRQQSTNEKLFF.

V usage is TRBV6-6 and J usage is TRBJ1-2; D is perhaps TRBD1 (5 bases). Germline CDR1 MNHNY, CDR2 SVGAGI (reference sequence). The ends were cut back, 5 bases at V and 6 bases at J, with 19 bases in the middle. CDR3 length: 15 residues. The CDR3 is CASSTGSGPLDGYTF. The DNA for the CDR3 is TGTGCCAGCAGTACTGGCTCAGGGCCCCTTGATGGCTACACCTTC.

The chain recombines TRBV9 with TRBJ2-7, with TRBD2 as a possible D gene (6 bases). There are 14 residues in the CDR3. The V gene's germline CDR1 is SGDLS and CDR2 YYNGEE. The germline V and J ends were trimmed by 0 bases and 3 bases, with 10 bases remaining between them. The CDR3, as DNA: TGTGCCAGCAGCGTAGGAGGAGGGAACTACGAGCAGTACTTC. Amino acid sequence: CASSVGGGNYEQYF.

This chain links TRBV7-6 with TRBJ2-7, with 8 bases lining up with TRBD1. V gave up 1 base and J gave up 3 bases; unmatched junction bases: 5. The CDR3 sequence is 15 residues long. CDR1 and CDR2 from the germline V gene are SGHVS and FNYEAQ. CDR3 sequence (DNA): TGTGCCAGCAGCTTAGGGGGACAGGAAATCTACGAGCAGTACTTC. Translation: CASSLGGQEIYEQYF.

This clone was recorded a few times. The chain couples TRBV19 to TRBJ1-2; TRBD1 agrees at 8 bases. Germline V lookup: CDR1 LNHDA, CDR2 SQIVND (reference sequence). The CDR3 runs to 14 residues. After removal of 6 bases from V and 0 bases from J, the junction contained 3 bases not matched to a gene. CDR3 coding DNA: TGTGCCAGTAGGGACAGGGCCACTAACTATGGCTACACCTTC. This codes for CASRDRATNYGYTF.

J is TRBJ1-2 and V is TRBV7-9; TRBD1 aligns across 10 bases. The length of the CDR3 is 12 residues. J was trimmed by 8 bases and V by 8 bases; bases with no gene match: 5. CDR1 is SEHNR, CDR2 FQNEAQ, per germline (reference sequence). CDR3: CASRGTGDGYTF. The CDR3 region has the DNA TGTGCCAGCCGGGGGACAGGGGACGGCTACACCTTC. Looking up the rest from reference TRBV7-9 and TRBJ1-2 gives the full variable domain: DTGVSQNPRHKITKRGQNVTFRCDPISEHNRLYWYRQTLGQGPEFLTYFQNEAQLEKSRLLSDRFSAERPKGSFSTLEIQRTEQGDSAMYLCASRGTGDGYTFGSGTRLTVV.

This sequence joins TRBV11-2 and TRBJ2-3; no clear D. V shed 5 bases and J shed 0 bases, with 9 bases lying between them. The CDR3 sequence is 14 residues long. CDR1 and CDR2 (germline): SGHAT, FQNNGV. This CDR3 reads CASSDPRSTDTQYF. The CDR3 nucleotides are TGTGCCAGCAGCGACCCGCGGAGCACAGATACGCAGTATTTT.

Only one count was recorded for this clone. V gene TRBV3-1 (or the pseudogene TRBV3-2) combines with J gene TRBJ2-7, with a possible D match to TRBD2 (7 bases). Germline CDR1 and CDR2: LGHDT and YNNKEL (reference sequence). V shed 2 bases and J shed 9 bases, with 20 bases lying between them. The CDR3 contains 15 residues. The CDR3 loop reads CASSQYAGAALGQYF. The CDR3 DNA follows: TGTGCCAGCAGCCAATACGCGGGGGCGGCCCTAGGGCAGTACTTC.